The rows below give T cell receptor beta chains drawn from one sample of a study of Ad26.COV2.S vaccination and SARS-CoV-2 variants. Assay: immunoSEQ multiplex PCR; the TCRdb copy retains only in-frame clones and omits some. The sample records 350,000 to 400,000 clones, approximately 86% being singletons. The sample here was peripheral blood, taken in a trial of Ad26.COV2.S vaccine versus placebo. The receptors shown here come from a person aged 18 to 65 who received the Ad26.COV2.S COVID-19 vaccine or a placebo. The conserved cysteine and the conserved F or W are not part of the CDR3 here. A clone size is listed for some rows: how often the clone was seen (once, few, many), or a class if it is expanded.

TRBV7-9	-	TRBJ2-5	ASSLEVASGKETQY
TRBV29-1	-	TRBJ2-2	SAPQTATTGELF
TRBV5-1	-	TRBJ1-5	ASSLSMGQQPQH
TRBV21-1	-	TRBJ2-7	ASSKKSYEQY
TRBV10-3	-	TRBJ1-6	AIRTGEGSPLH
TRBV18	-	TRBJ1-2	ASSPITGNLIQFNYGYT
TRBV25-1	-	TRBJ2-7	ASSNTPLHEQY
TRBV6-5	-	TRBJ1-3	ASGLAGPGNTIY
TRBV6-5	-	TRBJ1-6	ASSSPGGNSPLH
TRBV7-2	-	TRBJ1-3	ASSSSPGNTIY
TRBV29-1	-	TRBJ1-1	SVEGRLNTEAF
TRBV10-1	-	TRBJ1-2	ASSGSGAYGYT
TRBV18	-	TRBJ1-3	ASSPKLDSGNTIY
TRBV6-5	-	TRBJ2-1	ASREGLSSYNEQF
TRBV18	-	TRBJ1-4	ASSADRGTEKLF
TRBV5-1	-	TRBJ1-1	ASSPLQGNTEAF
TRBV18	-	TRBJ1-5	ASSPSGIGNQPQH
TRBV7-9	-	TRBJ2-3	ASSLVAGGQRFTQY
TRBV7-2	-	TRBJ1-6	ASSLDRGSPLH
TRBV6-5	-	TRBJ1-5	ASSYGRGSQPQH
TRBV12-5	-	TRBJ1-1	ASGLSRGIPVMNTEAF
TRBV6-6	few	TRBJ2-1	ASSYRAGVFNEQF
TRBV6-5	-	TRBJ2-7	ASSSLADGYEQY
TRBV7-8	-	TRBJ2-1	ASSLGRRGDFYNEQF
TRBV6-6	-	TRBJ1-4	ASRFSGGGREKLF
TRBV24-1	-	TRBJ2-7	ATSDPRDKSYEQY
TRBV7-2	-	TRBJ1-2	ASSLTMQGSGGYT
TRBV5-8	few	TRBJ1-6	ASSIVNSPLH
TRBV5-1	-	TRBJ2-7	ASSLDGGRSYEQY
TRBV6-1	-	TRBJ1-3	ASSDGTGTSGNTIY
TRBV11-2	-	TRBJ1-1	ASSLGGSGGGHTEAF
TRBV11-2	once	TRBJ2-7	ASSRRRTSGALSYEQY
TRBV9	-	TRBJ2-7	ASSGYSGANSYEQY
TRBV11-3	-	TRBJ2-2	ASSSREGFDTGELF
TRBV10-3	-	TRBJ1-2	AIRREDYGYT
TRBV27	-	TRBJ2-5	ASSLTRAETQY
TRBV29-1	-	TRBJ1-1	SVAPWPEAF
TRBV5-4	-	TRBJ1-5	ASKEENQPQH
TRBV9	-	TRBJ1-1	ASSLGGEGNTEAF
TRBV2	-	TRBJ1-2	ASSRQTANYGYT
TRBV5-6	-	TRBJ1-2	ASSLDRNGYT
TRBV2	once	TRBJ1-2	ASSLTGLYGYT
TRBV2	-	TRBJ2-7	AVKGALPYEQY
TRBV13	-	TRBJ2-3	ASSLNGGAVTDTQY
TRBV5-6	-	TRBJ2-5	ASSLRGGYFETQY
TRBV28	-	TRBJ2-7	ASRDSSNYEQY
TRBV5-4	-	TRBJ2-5	ASSLDPSGGETQY
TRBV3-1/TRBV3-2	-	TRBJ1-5	ASSQKGQGYNQPQH
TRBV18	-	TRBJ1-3	ASSPTDTRPFSGNTIY
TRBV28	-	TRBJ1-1	ASSVDGVSLNTEAF
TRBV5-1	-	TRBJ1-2	ASSTGGNGYGYT
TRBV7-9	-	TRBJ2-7	ASSLDISSYEQY
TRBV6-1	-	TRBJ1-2	ASSDGGTGAYGYT